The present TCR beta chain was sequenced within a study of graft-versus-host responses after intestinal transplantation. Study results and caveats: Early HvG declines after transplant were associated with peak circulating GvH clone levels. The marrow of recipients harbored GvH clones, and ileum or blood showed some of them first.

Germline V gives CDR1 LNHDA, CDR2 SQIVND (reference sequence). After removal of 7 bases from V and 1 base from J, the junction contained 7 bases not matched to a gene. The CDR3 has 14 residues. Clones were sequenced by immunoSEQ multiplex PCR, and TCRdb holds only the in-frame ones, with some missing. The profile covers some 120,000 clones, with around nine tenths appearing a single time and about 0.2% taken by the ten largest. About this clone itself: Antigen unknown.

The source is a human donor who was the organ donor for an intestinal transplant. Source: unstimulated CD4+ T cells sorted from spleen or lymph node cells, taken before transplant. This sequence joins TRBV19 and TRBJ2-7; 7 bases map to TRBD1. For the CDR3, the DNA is TGTGCCAGTATCCCCCGGGACAGATCCTACGAGCAGTACTTC. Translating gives CASIPRDRSYEQYF.